This T cell receptor (beta chain) was identified in a study of regulatory T cells in long-lasting Graves disease. V dropped 1 base and J dropped 3; count of bases not matched to a gene: 6. The CDR3 is made up of 15 amino acids. CDR1 and CDR2 (germline): SGHRS, YFSETQ. Documented time point: persistent/refractory GD, antithyroid drugs over 5 years with positive TRAb. The TCR library used RNA extracted from PBMCs. Each of the patients was recruited from an endocrinology department situated in Xi'an, China. HTBI primers from iRepertoire and Arm-PCR of CDR3 regions yielded the TCR beta libraries. TCRdb reanalysed the multiplex PCR reads using MiXCR and keeps one entry per CDR3 protein. The table shows 300,000 to 350,000 distinct CDR3 sequences, with less than 20% occurring only once.

The chain carries TRBV5-1 and TRBJ1-2, with 7 nucleotides matching TRBD1. The receptor was derived from a female donor with Graves disease. This material consisted of peripheral blood mononuclear cells (PBMCs), taken when the disease was refractory, from a patient treated with antithyroid drugs. CDR3 residues: CASSLTGAGDYGYTF. CDR3 nucleotides: TGCGCCAGCAGCTTGACAGGGGCAGGCGACTATGGCTACACCTTC.